What follows describes a single TCR beta chain. Using immunoSEQ multiplex PCR, the repertoire was profiled, and TCRdb retains in-frame clones only, with some absent. The sample lists some 71,000 clones, around nine tenths occurring once. The CDR3 loop spans 12 amino acids. Germline V lookup: CDR1 MDHEN, CDR2 SYDVKM. Trimming took 11 bases from V and 5 from J; bases not matched to a gene: 7. This sample was taken from a study of control samples from healthy donors and cancer patients. This clonotype originated in a woman in her 50s with colorectal cancer. The sequenced sample consisted of PBMCs. The chain links TRBV28 to TRBJ2-5; TRBD1 aligns across 8 bases. The CDR3 DNA reads TGTGCCTGCACAGGGGGTCGGGAGACCCAGTACTTC. Its protein product is CACTGGRETQYF. Looking up the rest from reference TRBV28 and TRBJ2-5 gives the full variable domain: DVKVTQSSRYLVKRTGEKVFLECVQDMDHENMFWYRQDPGLGLRLIYFSYDVKMKEKGDIPEGYSVSREKKERFSLILESASTNQTSMYLCACTGGRETQYFGPGTRLLVL.